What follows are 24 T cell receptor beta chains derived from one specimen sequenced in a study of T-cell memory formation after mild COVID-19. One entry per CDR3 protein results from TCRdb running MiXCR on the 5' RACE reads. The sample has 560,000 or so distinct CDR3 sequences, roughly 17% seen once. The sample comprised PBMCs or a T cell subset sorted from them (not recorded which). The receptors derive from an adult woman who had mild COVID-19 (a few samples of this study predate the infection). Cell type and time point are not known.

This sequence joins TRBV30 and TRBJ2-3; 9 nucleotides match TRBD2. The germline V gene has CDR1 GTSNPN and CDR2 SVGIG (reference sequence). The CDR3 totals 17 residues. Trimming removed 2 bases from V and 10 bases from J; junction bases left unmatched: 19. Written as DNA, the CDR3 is TGTGCCTGGAGTTCGCCGGGGGTACTAGCGGGTTTCGGTGCGCAGTATTTT. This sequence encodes CAWSSPGVLAGFGAQYF.

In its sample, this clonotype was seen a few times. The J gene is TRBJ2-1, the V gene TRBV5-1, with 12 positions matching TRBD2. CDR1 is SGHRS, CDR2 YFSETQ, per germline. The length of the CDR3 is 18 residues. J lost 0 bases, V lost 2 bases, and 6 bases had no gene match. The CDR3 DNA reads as TGCGCCAGCAGCTTTGGGTCTAGCGGGGGGGCCTCCTACAATGAGCAGTTCTTC. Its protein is CASSFGSSGGASYNEQFF.

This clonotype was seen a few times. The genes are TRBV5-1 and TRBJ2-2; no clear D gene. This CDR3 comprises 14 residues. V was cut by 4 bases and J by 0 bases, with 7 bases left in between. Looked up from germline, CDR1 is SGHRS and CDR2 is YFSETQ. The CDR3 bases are TGCGCCAGCAGCCCCGACGCGAACACCGGGGAGCTGTTTTTT. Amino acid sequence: CASSPDANTGELFF. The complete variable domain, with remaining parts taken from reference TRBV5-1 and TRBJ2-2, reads KAGVTQTPRYLIKTRGQQVTLSCSPISGHRSVSWYQQTPGQGLQFLFEYFSETQRNKGNFPGRFSGRQFSNSRSEMNVSTLELGDSALYLCASSPDANTGELFFGEGSRLTVL.

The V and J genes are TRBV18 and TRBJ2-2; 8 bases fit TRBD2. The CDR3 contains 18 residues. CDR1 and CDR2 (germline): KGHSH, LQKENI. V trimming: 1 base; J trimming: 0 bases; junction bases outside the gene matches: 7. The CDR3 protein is CASSPLLLADANTGELFF. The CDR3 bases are TGTGCCAGCTCACCACTGCTACTAGCGGACGCGAACACCGGGGAGCTGTTTTTT.

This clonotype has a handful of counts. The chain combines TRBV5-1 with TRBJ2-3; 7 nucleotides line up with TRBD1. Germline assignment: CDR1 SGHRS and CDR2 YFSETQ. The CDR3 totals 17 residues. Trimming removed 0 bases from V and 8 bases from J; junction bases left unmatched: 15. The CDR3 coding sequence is TGCGCCAGCAGCTTGGCGTCGACAGGGTCCTTCGCCAGTACGCAGTATTTT. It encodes CASSLASTGSFASTQYF. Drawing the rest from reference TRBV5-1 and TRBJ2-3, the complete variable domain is KAGVTQTPRYLIKTRGQQVTLSCSPISGHRSVSWYQQTPGQGLQFLFEYFSETQRNKGNFPGRFSGRQFSNSRSEMNVSTLELGDSALYLCASSLASTGSFASTQYFGPGTRLTVL.

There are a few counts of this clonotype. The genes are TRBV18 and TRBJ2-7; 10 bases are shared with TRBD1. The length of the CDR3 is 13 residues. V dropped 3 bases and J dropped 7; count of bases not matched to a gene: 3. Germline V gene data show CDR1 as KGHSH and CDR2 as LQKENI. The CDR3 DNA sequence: TGTGCCAGCTCACCGACAGGGGGCGGGGAGCAGTACTTC. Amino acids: CASSPTGGGEQYF.

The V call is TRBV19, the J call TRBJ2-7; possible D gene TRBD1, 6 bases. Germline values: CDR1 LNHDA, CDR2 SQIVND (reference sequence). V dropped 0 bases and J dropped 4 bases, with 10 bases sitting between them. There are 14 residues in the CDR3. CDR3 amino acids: CASSIDGRGYEQYF. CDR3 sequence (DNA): TGTGCCAGTAGTATAGACGGCAGGGGTTACGAGCAGTACTTC.

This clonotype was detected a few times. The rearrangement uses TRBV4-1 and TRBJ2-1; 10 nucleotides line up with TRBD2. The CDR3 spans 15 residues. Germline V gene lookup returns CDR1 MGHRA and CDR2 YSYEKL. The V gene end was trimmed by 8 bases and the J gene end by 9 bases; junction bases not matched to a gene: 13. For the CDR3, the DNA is TGCGCCAGCGGTCGGAGCGGGGGGGCGGCGATTGAGCAGTTCTTC. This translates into CASGRSGGAAIEQFF.

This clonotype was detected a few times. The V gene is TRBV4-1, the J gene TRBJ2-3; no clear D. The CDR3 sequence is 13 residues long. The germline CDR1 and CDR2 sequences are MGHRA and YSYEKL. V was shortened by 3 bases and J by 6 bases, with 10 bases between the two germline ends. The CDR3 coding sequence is TGCGCCAGCAGCCAGCCAGCCCGGGATACGCAGTATTTT. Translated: CASSQPARDTQYF.

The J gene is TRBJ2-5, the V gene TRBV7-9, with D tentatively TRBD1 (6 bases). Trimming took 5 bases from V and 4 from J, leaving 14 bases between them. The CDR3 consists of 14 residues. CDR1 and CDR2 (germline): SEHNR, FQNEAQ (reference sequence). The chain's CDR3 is CASSPWTEGETQYF. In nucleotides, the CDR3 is TGTGCCAGCAGCCCCTGGACAGAGGGAGAGACCCAGTACTTC.

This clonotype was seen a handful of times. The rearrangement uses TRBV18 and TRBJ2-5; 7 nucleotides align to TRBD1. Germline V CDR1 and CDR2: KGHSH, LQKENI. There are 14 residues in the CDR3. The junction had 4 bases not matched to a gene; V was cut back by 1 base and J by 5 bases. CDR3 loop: CASSPRQGFETQYF. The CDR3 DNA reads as TGTGCCAGCTCACCACGACAGGGTTTTGAGACCCAGTACTTC.

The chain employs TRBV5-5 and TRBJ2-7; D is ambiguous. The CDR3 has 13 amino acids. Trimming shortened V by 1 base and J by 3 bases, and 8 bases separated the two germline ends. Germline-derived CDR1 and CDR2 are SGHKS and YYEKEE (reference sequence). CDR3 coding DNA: TGTGCCAGCAGCTTGATATCCAGCTACGAGCAGTACTTC. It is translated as CASSLISSYEQYF.

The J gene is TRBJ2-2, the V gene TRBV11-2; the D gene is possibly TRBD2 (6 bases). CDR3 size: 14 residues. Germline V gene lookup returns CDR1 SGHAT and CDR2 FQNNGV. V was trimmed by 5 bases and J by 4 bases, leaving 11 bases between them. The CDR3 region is CASSVLEGTGELFF. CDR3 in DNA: TGTGCCAGCAGCGTATTGGAGGGCACCGGGGAGCTGTTTTTT.

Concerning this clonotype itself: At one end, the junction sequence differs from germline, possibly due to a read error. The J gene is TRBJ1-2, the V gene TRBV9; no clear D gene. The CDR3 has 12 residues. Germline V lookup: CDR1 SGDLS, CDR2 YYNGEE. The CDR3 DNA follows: TGTGCCAGCAGCGTAGCGGGCAGTTCCAAAGCCTTC. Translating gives CASSVAGSSKAF.

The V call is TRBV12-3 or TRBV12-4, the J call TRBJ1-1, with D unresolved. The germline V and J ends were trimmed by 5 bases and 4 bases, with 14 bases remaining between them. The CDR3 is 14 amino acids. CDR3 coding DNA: TGTGCCAGCAGTCCTAGGGCCCATGGCACTGAAGCTTTCTTT. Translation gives CASSPRAHGTEAFF.

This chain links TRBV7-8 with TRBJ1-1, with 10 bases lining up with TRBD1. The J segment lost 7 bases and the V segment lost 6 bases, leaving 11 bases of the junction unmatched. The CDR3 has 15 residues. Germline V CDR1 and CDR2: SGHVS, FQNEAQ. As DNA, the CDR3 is TGTGCCAGCAGACCCCCGGACAGGGGGTGGGTTGAAGCTTTCTTT. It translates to CASRPPDRGWVEAFF.

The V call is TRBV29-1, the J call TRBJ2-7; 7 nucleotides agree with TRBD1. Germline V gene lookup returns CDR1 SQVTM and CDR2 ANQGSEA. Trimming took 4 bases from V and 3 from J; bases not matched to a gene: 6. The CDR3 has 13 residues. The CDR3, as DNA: TGCAGCGTTGTTGAGGGGGCGATCTACGAGCAGTACTTC. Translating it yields CSVVEGAIYEQYF.

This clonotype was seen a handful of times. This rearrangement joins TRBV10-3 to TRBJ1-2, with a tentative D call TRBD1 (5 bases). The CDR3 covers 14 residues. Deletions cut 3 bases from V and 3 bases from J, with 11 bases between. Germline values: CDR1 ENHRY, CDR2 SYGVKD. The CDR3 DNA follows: TGTGCCATCAGTGATGGGGCTGATGACTATGGCTACACCTTC. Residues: CAISDGADDYGYTF.

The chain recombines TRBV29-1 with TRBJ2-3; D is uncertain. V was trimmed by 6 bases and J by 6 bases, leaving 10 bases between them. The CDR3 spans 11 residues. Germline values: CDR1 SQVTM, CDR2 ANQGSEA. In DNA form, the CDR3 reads TGCAGCGTCAGACCCGGGGATACGCAGTATTTT. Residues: CSVRPGDTQYF.

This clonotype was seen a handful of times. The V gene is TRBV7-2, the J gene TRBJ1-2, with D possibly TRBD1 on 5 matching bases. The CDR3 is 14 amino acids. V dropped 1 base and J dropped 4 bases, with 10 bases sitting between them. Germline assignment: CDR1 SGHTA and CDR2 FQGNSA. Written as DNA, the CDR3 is TGTGCCAGCAGCTTAGATCCAGGGCTCTATGGCTACACCTTC. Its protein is CASSLDPGLYGYTF.

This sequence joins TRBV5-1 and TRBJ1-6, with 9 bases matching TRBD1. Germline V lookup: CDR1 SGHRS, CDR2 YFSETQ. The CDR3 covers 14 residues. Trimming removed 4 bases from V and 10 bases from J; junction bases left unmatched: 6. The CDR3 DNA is TGCGCCAGCAGCATCGGGACAGGGCAATCACCCCTCCACTTT. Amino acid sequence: CASSIGTGQSPLHF.

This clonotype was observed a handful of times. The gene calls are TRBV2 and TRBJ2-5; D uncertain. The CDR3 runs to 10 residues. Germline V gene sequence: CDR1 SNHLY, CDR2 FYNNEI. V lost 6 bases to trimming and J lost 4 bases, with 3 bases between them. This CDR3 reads CASSIETQYF. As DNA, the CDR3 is TGTGCCAGCAGCATAGAGACCCAGTACTTC.

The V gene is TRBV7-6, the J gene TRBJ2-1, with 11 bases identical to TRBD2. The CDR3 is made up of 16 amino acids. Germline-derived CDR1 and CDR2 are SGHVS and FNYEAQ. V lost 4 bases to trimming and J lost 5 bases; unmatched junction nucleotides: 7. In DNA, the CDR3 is TGTGCCAGCAGCTCCTTAGCGGGGGGGCGTAACAATGAGCAGTTCTTC. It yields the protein CASSSLAGGRNNEQFF.

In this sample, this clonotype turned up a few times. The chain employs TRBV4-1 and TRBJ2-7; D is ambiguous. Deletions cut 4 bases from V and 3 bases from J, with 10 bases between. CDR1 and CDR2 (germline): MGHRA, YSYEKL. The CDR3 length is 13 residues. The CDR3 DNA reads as TGCGCCAGCAGCCGAGGACCGATCTACGAGCAGTACTTC. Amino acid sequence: CASSRGPIYEQYF.